The 9 T cell receptor beta chains listed next were all sequenced from one sample in a study of blood T cells in healthy people across ages. Primers used in a second PCR of about 7 to 12 cycles were a sample-barcoded 5' primer and a J-beta primer mix. Using its own MiXCR run on the 5' RACE reads, TCRdb lists one record per CDR3 protein. The table lists about 1.7 million distinct CDR3 sequences, 28% of them singletons. The sample consisted of blood. These receptors originate from a woman in her thirties in good health.

The table lists this clonotype with a few counts. The chain employs TRBV5-6 and TRBJ1-2; tentative D call: TRBD1 (6 bases). Looked up from germline, CDR1 is SGHDT and CDR2 is YYEEEE. Trimming left V 5 bases short and J 7 bases short, with 18 bases between. This CDR3 spans 14 amino acids. CDR3 protein: CASSPTGPGAGYTF. The DNA for the CDR3 is TGTGCCAGCAGTCCGACAGGCCCCGGGGCTGGCTACACCTTC.

The J gene is TRBJ2-1, the V gene TRBV30; tentatively, D is TRBD2 (6 bases). CDR1 GTSNPN and CDR2 SVGIG come from the germline V gene (reference sequence). Trimming shortened V by 3 bases and J by 13 bases, and 25 bases separated the two germline ends. The CDR3 totals 15 residues. For the CDR3, the DNA is TGTGCCTGGAGCCCCCCTCGAACTAGCATAGTCGGACAGTTCTTC. Residues: CAWSPPRTSIVGQFF.

The chain joins TRBV5-1 to TRBJ1-6, with D uncertain. The CDR3 covers 15 residues. V was cut by 0 bases and J by 8 bases, with 12 bases left in between. Germline assignment: CDR1 SGHRS and CDR2 YFSETQ. CDR3 loop: CASSLEGAMDSPLHF. The CDR3 bases are TGCGCCAGCAGCTTGGAAGGAGCTATGGATTCACCCCTCCACTTT.

This clonotype appeared many times. This chain links TRBV20-1 with TRBJ2-7, with D perhaps given as TRBD1 or TRBD2 (5 bases each). The CDR3 is 12 residues long. From germline, CDR1 is DFQATT and CDR2 SNEGSKA (reference sequence). Trimming shortened V by 5 bases and J by 4 bases, and 12 bases separated the two germline ends. The CDR3 protein is CSAAGTPYEQYF. CDR3 sequence (DNA): TGCAGTGCTGCCGGGACCCCGTACGAGCAGTACTTC.

This sequence joins TRBV7-2 and TRBJ2-7; possibly TRBD2 for D (6 bases). Germline CDR1 and CDR2: SGHTA and FQGNSA. Trimming removed 0 bases at V and 1 base at J, with 13 bases between. The CDR3 runs 16 residues. The CDR3 nucleotides read TGTGCCAGCAGCTTAGCGGGCACTAGCTATTCCTACGAGCAGTACTTC. Encoded protein: CASSLAGTSYSYEQYF.

For this clonotype: An end of the junction does not agree with germline; a read error may underlie this. The rearrangement joins TRBV7-9 to TRBJ1-2, with D unresolved. CDR3 size: 13 residues. Germline CDR1 and CDR2: SEHNR and FQNEAQ (reference sequence). Here the CDR3 reads CASSLIGNYGYTF. The CDR3 coding sequence is TGTGCCAGCAGCTTAATAGGGAACTACGGCTACACCTTC.

This clonotype was seen repeatedly, ten times or more. The rearrangement uses TRBV4-3 and TRBJ1-1; no firm D call. The CDR3 runs 14 residues. With 0 bases removed from V and 3 bases from J, the gap between germline ends came to 8 bases. In germline, CDR1 is LGHNA, CDR2 YSLEER. The CDR3 region has the DNA TGCGCCAGCAGCCAAGAAGGTTACGACACTGAAGCTTTCTTT. It translates to CASSQEGYDTEAFF.

The chain links TRBV28 to TRBJ1-4; 10 bases match TRBD1. V trimming: 4 bases; J trimming: 8 bases; junction bases outside the gene matches: 10. The CDR3 covers 16 residues. Germline lookup yields CDR1 MDHEN and CDR2 SYDVKM. This CDR3 is CASSSSEGTGAEKLFF. The CDR3 bases are TGTGCCAGCAGTTCTTCTGAGGGGACAGGGGCCGAAAAACTGTTTTTT.

This clonotype was seen ten or more times. In DNA, the CDR3 is TGTGCCAGCAGCTTAAAGGCGGGGGGGATGTACAATGAGCAGTTCTTC. Its protein product is CASSLKAGGMYNEQFF. The V call is TRBV7-3, the J call TRBJ2-1, with 9 bases identical to TRBD2. V lost 1 base, J lost 4 bases, and 5 bases stayed unmatched. This CDR3 is 16 amino acids long. The germline gives CDR1 SGHTA, CDR2 FQGTGA.